The sequence of this TCR beta chain was determined in a study of blood T cell repertoires in COVID-19. Study overall: The origin of the acute and convalescent COVID-19 samples was the United States, Italy and Spain. PBMCs, B-cell-depleted T cells, or T cells were the source of the cDNA or gDNA that made up the material.

Germline V gene sequence: CDR1 SGHTS, CDR2 YDEGEE. This CDR3 has 15 residues. With 0 bases removed from V and 2 bases from J, the gap between germline ends came to 11 bases. Assay: immunoSEQ multiplex PCR; the TCRdb copy retains only in-frame clones and omits some. The sample carries 70,000 or so clones, approximately 90% recorded once. Sequencing was performed on peripheral blood. V is TRBV5-8 and J is TRBJ1-2, with D perhaps matching TRBD1 (6 bases). The clonotype comes from a human donor in a cohort sampled during active COVID-19. For the CDR3, the DNA is TGTGCCAGCAGCTTGGGACCCCAGGGGAACTATGGCTACACCTTC. Translation: CASSLGPQGNYGYTF.